Listed below are T cell receptor beta chains from one sample, sequenced in a study of blood T cell repertoires in COVID-19. The method was immunoSEQ multiplex PCR; TCRdb's version includes in-frame clones alone and lacks a portion of them. Here the sample spans 300,000 to 350,000 clones, around 90% being singletons. The sample consisted of peripheral blood. These receptor sequences come from a woman aged 55-70 years with COVID-19, enrolled during active disease. CDR3s leave out the opening cysteine and the closing phenylalanine or tryptophan. Fields, in order: V gene, D gene, J gene, CDR3 length, CDR3 protein. D genes are given only for firm matches.

V: TRBV15; D: TRBD2; J: TRBJ2-1; length: 13; CDR3: ATSSLAGGLNEQF
V: TRBV19; D: -; J: TRBJ1-6; length: 14; CDR3: ASSPDRSSYNSPLH
V: TRBV7-2; D: -; J: TRBJ1-1; length: 12; CDR3: ASSLAGRRTEAF
V: TRBV6-5; D: -; J: TRBJ1-5; length: 12; CDR3: ASSYSGGLQPQH
V: TRBV6-6; D: -; J: TRBJ2-4; length: 11; CDR3: ASSYAGENIQY
V: TRBV11-2; D: -; J: TRBJ2-5; length: 14; CDR3: ASSLGEARNGETQY
V: TRBV6-6; D: -; J: TRBJ1-4; length: 14; CDR3: ASSRNVGATNEKLF
V: TRBV5-4; D: -; J: TRBJ2-2; length: 15; CDR3: ASSPYGGTVNTGELF
V: TRBV5-1; D: -; J: TRBJ1-4; length: 12; CDR3: ASKQGPVNEKLF
V: TRBV21-1; D: -; J: TRBJ1-1; length: 12; CDR3: ASSYPRVATEAF
V: TRBV24-1; D: TRBD1; J: TRBJ2-5; length: 12; CDR3: ATSDQGQGGTQY
V: TRBV5-5; D: -; J: TRBJ2-1; length: 13; CDR3: ASSSTGSSYNEQF
V: TRBV19; D: TRBD1; J: TRBJ1-6; length: 11; CDR3: ASRNRGQSPLH
V: TRBV24-1; D: -; J: TRBJ2-3; length: 11; CDR3: ATSEGPTDTQY
V: TRBV9; D: -; J: TRBJ1-2; length: 16; CDR3: ASSGGEDSKFYNYGYT
V: TRBV3-1/TRBV3-2; D: TRBD2; J: TRBJ2-3; length: 14; CDR3: ASSPPGPGGADTQY
V: TRBV5-1; D: TRBD1; J: TRBJ2-4; length: 11; CDR3: ASSLGYRGIQY
V: TRBV11-2; D: -; J: TRBJ2-2; length: 14; CDR3: ASSLRTGLGTGELF
V: TRBV30; D: -; J: TRBJ1-1; length: 13; CDR3: AWRVQGGGATEAF
V: TRBV7-2; D: TRBD1; J: TRBJ1-2; length: 13; CDR3: ASSYLRQGAGGYT
V: TRBV28; D: -; J: TRBJ1-1; length: 9; CDR3: ASSIHTEAF
V: TRBV18; D: TRBD1; J: TRBJ1-4; length: 11; CDR3: ASSRGQEEKLF
V: TRBV5-1; D: -; J: TRBJ1-3; length: 13; CDR3: ASSLVGEPGDTIY
V: TRBV28; D: TRBD1; J: TRBJ1-2; length: 12; CDR3: ASTLETGSYGYT
V: TRBV3-1/TRBV3-2; D: TRBD1; J: TRBJ1-2; length: 13; CDR3: ASSPQTGDNYGYT
V: TRBV19; D: TRBD1; J: TRBJ1-2; length: 11; CDR3: ASSVGQGGGYT
V: TRBV18; D: TRBD1; J: TRBJ2-7; length: 13; CDR3: ASSPGQGAPYEQY
V: TRBV25-1; D: TRBD1; J: TRBJ1-2; length: 15; CDR3: ASSEGTGSGFFYGYT
V: TRBV28; D: -; J: TRBJ1-1; length: 12; CDR3: ASSPLATNTEAF
V: TRBV18; D: -; J: TRBJ1-5; length: 12; CDR3: ASSRSAGDQPQH
V: TRBV7-9; D: -; J: TRBJ2-7; length: 10; CDR3: ASSRGWLEQY
V: TRBV6-2/TRBV6-3; D: TRBD2; J: TRBJ2-7; length: 14; CDR3: ASSSPGLAGLYEQY
V: TRBV28; D: -; J: TRBJ1-5; length: 14; CDR3: ASSFLGGVGNQPQH
V: TRBV18; D: -; J: TRBJ1-4; length: 13; CDR3: ASSPPDGGNEKLF
V: TRBV5-1; D: -; J: TRBJ2-3; length: 12; CDR3: ASSTGESTDTQY